Listed below are T cell receptor beta chains from one sample, sequenced in a study of human T cells and chemical hapten exposure. TCRdb itself ran the RACE reads through MiXCR, one entry per CDR3 protein. The top ten hold 4.5% to 6% of the sample, which has about 400,000 distinct CDR3 sequences, under 6.5% seen once. Here the sequenced sample was whole blood, taken in connection with sensitization to the hapten diphenylcyclopropenone (DPC). The receptors stem from a woman between 18 and 29 years old with alopecia areata. Some clones in this sample may be carry-over from other donors' samples. CDR3s include the opening cysteine and the closing phenylalanine or tryptophan. The order of the fields is clone size, J gene, V gene, D gene, CDR3 protein, CDR3 DNA. A D gene is named only where the DNA matches it firmly. Clone size appears in some rows only: once, few, many, or a class for an expanded clone.

size: .; J: TRBJ2-3; V: TRBV3-1; D: TRBD2; CDR3: CASSPTSGTKDTQYF; DNA: TGTGCCAGCAGCCCGACTAGCGGGACTAAAGATACGCAGTATTTT
size: many; J: TRBJ1-4; V: TRBV2; D: .; CDR3: CASMRQASSEKLFF; DNA: TGTGCCAGCATGCGCCAGGCGAGTTCTGAAAAACTGTTTTTT
size: .; J: TRBJ2-7; V: TRBV29-1; D: .; CDR3: CSVESASYEQYF; DNA: TGCAGCGTTGAAAGTGCCAGCTACGAGCAGTACTTC
size: many; J: TRBJ1-5; V: TRBV6-5; D: TRBD1; CDR3: CASSSSDRNQPQHF; DNA: TGTGCCAGCAGTTCGTCGGACAGGAATCAGCCCCAGCATTTT
size: few; J: TRBJ1-5; V: TRBV7-2; D: TRBD1; CDR3: CASSSQPGGDQPQHF; DNA: TGTGCCAGCAGCTCCCAGCCAGGGGGTGATCAGCCCCAGCATTTT
size: many; J: TRBJ1-4; V: TRBV11-2; D: .; CDR3: CASSPRQTEYEKLFF; DNA: TGTGCCAGCAGCCCTCGACAGACGGAATATGAAAAACTGTTTTTT
size: many; J: TRBJ1-4; V: TRBV7-6; D: .; CDR3: CASSSEALGKLFF; DNA: TGTGCCAGCAGCTCCGAAGCTTTAGGAAAACTGTTTTTT
size: .; J: TRBJ2-7; V: TRBV29-1; D: TRBD2; CDR3: CSGPEGLDEQYF; DNA: TGCAGCGGACCGGAGGGACTAGACGAGCAGTACTTC
size: few; J: TRBJ1-1; V: TRBV5-4; D: .; CDR3: CASSRPTTEAFF; DNA: TGTGCCAGCAGTCGTCCTACGACTGAAGCTTTCTTT
size: many; J: TRBJ1-6; V: TRBV7-6; D: .; CDR3: CASSLKGHYNSPLHF; DNA: TGTGCCAGCAGCTTAAAGGGCCACTATAATTCACCCCTCCACTTT
size: .; J: TRBJ2-1; V: TRBV4-2; D: .; CDR3: CASSQEAGREQFF; DNA: TGTGCCAGCAGCCAAGAGGCTGGGAGGGAGCAGTTCTTC
size: many; J: TRBJ1-1; V: TRBV4-2; D: .; CDR3: CASSQERGMNTEAFF; DNA: TGTGCCAGCAGCCAAGAGAGGGGGATGAACACTGAAGCTTTCTTT
size: many; J: TRBJ2-7; V: TRBV5-1; D: .; CDR3: CASSLALSQAVGEQYF; DNA: TGCGCCAGCAGCTTGGCCTTATCCCAGGCGGTGGGGGAGCAGTACTTC
size: few; J: TRBJ1-5; V: TRBV20-1; D: TRBD1; CDR3: CSARSGQGADNQPQHF; DNA: TGCAGTGCTAGATCCGGACAGGGGGCGGACAATCAGCCCCAGCATTTT
size: few; J: TRBJ1-5; V: TRBV4-1; D: .; CDR3: CASSLGVLNQPQHF; DNA: TGCGCCAGCAGCCTCGGGGTCCTCAATCAGCCCCAGCATTTT
size: .; J: TRBJ1-6; V: TRBV7-9; D: .; CDR3: CASSLALSWAVLKPSGPLHF; DNA: TGTGCCAGCAGCTTAGCGCTAAGTTGGGCGGTCCTTAAGCCCAGCGGACCCCTCCACTTT
size: few; J: TRBJ1-1; V: TRBV29-1; D: .; CDR3: CSVDAGPNTEAFF; DNA: TGCAGCGTTGACGCCGGCCCAAACACTGAAGCTTTCTTT
size: many; J: TRBJ2-1; V: TRBV4-1; D: TRBD2; CDR3: CASSQERRASGGANNEQFF; DNA: TGCGCCAGCAGCCAAGAAAGAAGGGCTAGCGGGGGGGCAAACAATGAGCAGTTCTTC
size: many; J: TRBJ1-1; V: TRBV11-1; D: .; CDR3: CASSLGRQELMNTEAFF; DNA: TGTGCCAGCAGCTTAGGCCGGCAGGAGCTCATGAACACTGAAGCTTTCTTT
size: few; J: TRBJ1-1; V: TRBV6-2/TRBV6-3; D: .; CDR3: CASSPLDGYTEAFF; DNA: TGTGCCAGCAGTCCTCTAGACGGATACACTGAAGCTTTCTTT
size: few; J: TRBJ2-3; V: TRBV6-2/TRBV6-3; D: .; CDR3: CATNPGHSTDTQYF; DNA: TGTGCCACCAATCCGGGACACAGCACAGATACGCAGTATTTT
size: many; J: TRBJ1-1; V: TRBV4-3; D: .; CDR3: CASSQGSVGGATEAFF; DNA: TGCGCCAGCAGCCAAGGGTCCGTCGGTGGGGCTACTGAAGCTTTCTTT
size: few; J: TRBJ1-1; V: TRBV6-5; D: .; CDR3: CASSSTGKAEAFF; DNA: TGTGCCAGCAGTTCCACGGGGAAGGCTGAAGCTTTCTTT
size: many; J: TRBJ2-6; V: TRBV6-2/TRBV6-3; D: .; CDR3: CASSSALSGANVLTF; DNA: TGTGCCAGCAGTTCGGCCCTCTCTGGGGCCAACGTCCTGACTTTC
size: many; J: TRBJ1-6; V: TRBV15; D: .; CDR3: CATSDEGGMRNNSPLHF; DNA: TGTGCCACCAGCGACGAAGGGGGGATGAGGAATAATTCACCCCTCCACTTT
size: many; J: TRBJ1-2; V: TRBV6-5; D: .; CDR3: CASRDSRRAKGGYTF; DNA: TGTGCCAGCAGAGACTCCAGGAGGGCCAAAGGGGGCTACACCTTC
size: .; J: TRBJ2-1; V: TRBV29-1; D: .; CDR3: CSVGYRKALHEQFF; DNA: TGCAGCGTTGGGTACAGGAAGGCACTCCATGAGCAGTTCTTC
size: many; J: TRBJ1-4; V: TRBV12-3/TRBV12-4; D: .; CDR3: CASSLQINEKLFF; DNA: TGTGCCAGCAGTCTACAGATTAATGAAAAACTGTTTTTT
size: few; J: TRBJ1-5; V: TRBV7-8; D: .; CDR3: CASSLSAGWGPQPQHF; DNA: TGTGCCAGCAGCTTATCGGCAGGGTGGGGCCCTCAGCCCCAGCATTTT
size: few; J: TRBJ2-2; V: TRBV7-2; D: TRBD1; CDR3: CASSFPGTGKAGELFF; DNA: TGTGCCAGCAGCTTTCCCGGGACAGGGAAGGCCGGGGAGCTGTTTTTT
size: .; J: TRBJ1-1; V: TRBV20-1; D: TRBD1; CDR3: CSEQGGITEAFF; DNA: TGCAGTGAACAGGGGGGGATCACTGAAGCTTTCTTT
size: .; J: TRBJ1-2; V: TRBV20-1; D: .; CDR3: CSAPAASDGYTF; DNA: TGCAGTGCCCCCGCCGCGTCGGATGGCTACACCTTC
size: few; J: TRBJ1-5; V: TRBV6-2/TRBV6-3; D: .; CDR3: CASRSRLPQQPQHF; DNA: TGTGCCAGCAGATCCCGACTCCCCCAACAGCCCCAGCATTTT
size: few; J: TRBJ2-3; V: TRBV18; D: TRBD2; CDR3: CASSSSTSGVTDTQYF; DNA: TGTGCCAGCTCATCCTCGACTAGCGGAGTCACAGATACGCAGTATTTT
size: many; J: TRBJ2-2; V: TRBV20-1; D: TRBD1; CDR3: CSARPGQGAAGELFF; DNA: TGCAGTGCTAGACCGGGACAGGGGGCCGCCGGGGAGCTGTTTTTT
size: few; J: TRBJ2-1; V: TRBV12-3/TRBV12-4; D: TRBD1; CDR3: CASNHRDRGQQFF; DNA: TGTGCCAGCAACCACCGGGACAGGGGTCAGCAGTTCTTC
size: many; J: TRBJ2-3; V: TRBV6-2/TRBV6-3; D: .; CDR3: CASSSGGLGTDTQYF; DNA: TGTGCCAGCAGTAGCGGTGGGCTCGGCACAGATACGCAGTATTTT
size: many; J: TRBJ2-7; V: TRBV20-1; D: TRBD2; CDR3: CSARGLAGNEQYF; DNA: TGCAGTGCGAGAGGTCTAGCGGGGAACGAGCAGTACTTC
size: .; J: TRBJ1-2; V: TRBV12-3/TRBV12-4; D: TRBD1; CDR3: CASSFSGTGVYGYTF; DNA: TGTGCCAGCAGTTTTTCTGGGACAGGCGTCTATGGCTACACCTTC
size: .; J: TRBJ2-6; V: TRBV6-5; D: .; CDR3: CASTDSLWTNVLTF; DNA: TGTGCCAGCACAGACTCTCTTTGGACCAACGTCCTGACTTTC
size: .; J: TRBJ1-5; V: TRBV20-1; D: TRBD1; CDR3: CSAGLLTGAGNQPQHF; DNA: TGCAGTGCTGGGCTCCTGACAGGGGCAGGGAATCAGCCCCAGCATTTT
size: many; J: TRBJ2-2; V: TRBV12-3/TRBV12-4; D: .; CDR3: CASSSGPDTGELFF; DNA: TGTGCCAGCAGTTCAGGACCAGACACCGGGGAGCTGTTTTTT
size: .; J: TRBJ1-1; V: TRBV28; D: .; CDR3: CASSLYSDGNRAAFF; DNA: TGTGCCAGCAGTTTGTATTCGGACGGAAATAGGGCAGCTTTCTTT
size: many; J: TRBJ2-3; V: TRBV29-1; D: .; CDR3: CSVSPLGSDTQYF; DNA: TGCAGCGTCTCACCGCTTGGGAGCGATACGCAGTATTTT
size: .; J: TRBJ2-7; V: TRBV9; D: .; CDR3: CASSVQSGYEQYF; DNA: TGTGCCAGCAGCGTACAGTCCGGCTACGAGCAGTACTTC
size: few; J: TRBJ1-5; V: TRBV19; D: .; CDR3: CASSIVSVSNQPQHF; DNA: TGTGCCAGTAGTATAGTTTCGGTCTCCAATCAGCCCCAGCATTTT
size: many; J: TRBJ1-6; V: TRBV5-1; D: .; CDR3: CASSREGGPLNSPLHF; DNA: TGCGCCAGCAGCCGAGAGGGAGGTCCCTTAAATTCACCCCTCCACTTT
size: many; J: TRBJ1-3; V: TRBV7-3; D: .; CDR3: CASSSGDASSGNTIYF; DNA: TGTGCCAGCAGCTCGGGGGACGCTTCCTCTGGAAACACCATATATTTT
size: few; J: TRBJ2-3; V: TRBV7-7; D: .; CDR3: CASSQSSGADTQYF; DNA: TGTGCTAGCAGCCAGAGCTCAGGGGCAGATACGCAGTATTTT
size: few; J: TRBJ2-1; V: TRBV3-1; D: TRBD2; CDR3: CASSQTIAGENEQFF; DNA: TGTGCCAGCAGCCAAACAATAGCGGGGGAGAATGAGCAGTTCTTC
size: many; J: TRBJ2-4; V: TRBV6-1; D: .; CDR3: CASSDFFLRALAKNIQYF; DNA: TGTGCCAGCAGTGATTTCTTCTTAAGGGCTTTAGCCAAAAACATTCAGTACTTC
size: many; J: TRBJ1-1; V: TRBV18; D: .; CDR3: CASSRFEGQHIAEAFF; DNA: TGTGCCAGCTCACGCTTCGAGGGACAACATATCGCTGAAGCTTTCTTT
size: many; J: TRBJ1-2; V: TRBV3-1; D: .; CDR3: CASSQGPTGYGYTF; DNA: TGTGCCAGCAGCCAGGGCCCTACGGGCTATGGCTACACCTTC
size: many; J: TRBJ1-2; V: TRBV6-5; D: .; CDR3: CASSYSGARGRGYTF; DNA: TGTGCCAGCAGTTACTCTGGAGCGCGGGGGCGGGGCTACACCTTC
size: many; J: TRBJ1-6; V: TRBV5-1; D: .; CDR3: CASSLIGASSYNSPLHF; DNA: TGCGCCAGCAGCTTGATAGGGGCCAGCTCCTATAATTCACCCCTCCACTTT
size: many; J: TRBJ1-5; V: TRBV29-1; D: .; CDR3: CSVAPGTSNQPQHF; DNA: TGCAGCGTTGCGCCAGGAACAAGCAATCAGCCCCAGCATTTT
size: few; J: TRBJ1-5; V: TRBV29-1; D: .; CDR3: CSVGTDSNQPQHF; DNA: TGCAGCGTTGGGACGGATAGCAATCAGCCCCAGCATTTT
size: many; J: TRBJ2-3; V: TRBV7-2; D: .; CDR3: CASSSTPSDTQYF; DNA: TGTGCCAGCAGTTCCACCCCGTCGGATACGCAGTATTTT
size: few; J: TRBJ2-7; V: TRBV10-3; D: .; CDR3: CAITGTQAHEQYF; DNA: TGTGCCATAACCGGGACCCAAGCCCACGAGCAGTACTTC
size: .; J: TRBJ2-3; V: TRBV5-4; D: .; CDR3: CASSSRLDTDTQYF; DNA: TGTGCCAGCAGCTCCCGGCTAGACACAGATACGCAGTATTTT